The 12 T cell receptor beta chains given below trace back to one sample, sequenced in a study of T-cell memory formation after mild COVID-19. One entry per CDR3 protein, called by TCRdb with MiXCR from the 5' RACE reads. The sample holds around 410,000 distinct CDR3 sequences, 20% to 30% seen once. The sequencing sample was made of PBMCs or a T cell subset sorted from them (not recorded which). All receptors come from an adult woman who had mild COVID-19 (a few samples of this study predate the infection). Cell type and time point are not known.

The chain carries TRBV24-1 and TRBJ2-1, with 9 bases that match TRBD1. Trimming took 5 bases from V and 5 from J; bases not matched to a gene: 9. The CDR3 is 16 residues long. The germline V gene has CDR1 KGHDR and CDR2 SFDVKD. The CDR3 DNA follows: TGTGCCACCAGTGCCACCGGGACAGGGAAGAACAATGAGCAGTTCTTC. Protein product: CATSATGTGKNNEQFF.

This clonotype has more than one count but fewer than ten. The V gene is TRBV27, the J gene TRBJ1-1; TRBD1 agrees at 8 bases. Germline trimming cut 6 bases from V and 3 bases from J; bases unmatched to any gene: 12. Looked up from germline, CDR1 is MNHEY and CDR2 is SMNVEV (reference sequence). The CDR3 loop spans 16 amino acids. CDR3 residues: CASRISGRTGHTEAFF. The CDR3 DNA follows: TGTGCCAGCAGGATTAGTGGAAGGACAGGGCACACTGAAGCTTTCTTT.

This clonotype was detected a few times. V gene TRBV6-5 combines with J gene TRBJ1-2; 10 bases line up with TRBD1. Trimming at V came to 5 bases and at J to 4 bases, leaving 4 bases not matched to a gene. The germline gives CDR1 MNHEY, CDR2 SVGAGI. The CDR3 runs 14 residues. CDR3 region: CASSHRTGGYGYTF. The CDR3 DNA reads TGTGCCAGCAGTCACCGGACAGGGGGCTATGGCTACACCTTC.

The chain uses TRBV13 and TRBJ1-2; D possibly corresponds to TRBD1 (5 bases). CDR1 PRHDT and CDR2 FYEKMQ come from the germline V gene (reference sequence). V lost 5 bases and J 4 bases, leaving 11 bases between the germline ends. CDR3 length equals 13 residues. The CDR3 protein is CASSRQRSYGYTF. As DNA, the CDR3 is TGTGCCAGCAGCCGACAGCGAAGCTATGGCTACACCTTC.

V gene TRBV5-1 combines with J gene TRBJ2-7; 7 bases line up with TRBD1. This CDR3 spans 13 amino acids. Trimming at V came to 4 bases and at J to 5 bases, leaving 6 bases not matched to a gene. Germline CDR1 is SGHRS and CDR2 is YFSETQ. CDR3 DNA sequence: TGCGCCAGCAGCCCGGGACAGACCAACGAGCAGTACTTC. As protein: CASSPGQTNEQYF.

The chain uses TRBV6-5 and TRBJ1-2, with 7 positions matching TRBD1. Per germline, CDR1 MNHEY and CDR2 SVGAGI. J was trimmed by 0 bases and V by 2 bases; bases with no gene match: 9. The CDR3 runs 17 residues. The DNA for the CDR3 is TGTGCCAGCAGTTACGAGGGGGCGACGAAGGCTAACTATGGCTACACCTTC. It yields the protein CASSYEGATKANYGYTF.

A few counts support this clonotype. The genes are TRBV13 and TRBJ1-6; tentatively, D is TRBD1 (5 bases). The CDR3 extends over 16 amino acids. Looked up from germline, CDR1 is PRHDT and CDR2 is FYEKMQ (reference sequence). Trimming stripped 5 bases from V and 9 bases from J, with 20 bases between. This CDR3 is CASSRQLGEFGSPLHF. Written as DNA, the CDR3 is TGTGCCAGCAGCCGACAATTAGGGGAGTTCGGTTCACCCCTCCACTTT.

This clonotype was counted a few times. V is TRBV15 and J is TRBJ2-6; perhaps TRBD1 as D (6 bases). The CDR3 has 17 amino acids. V shed 2 bases and J shed 0 bases, with 11 bases lying between them. Germline values: CDR1 LNHNV, CDR2 YYDKDF (reference sequence). The CDR3 sequence: CATSRPDSNSGANVLTF. In DNA, the CDR3 is TGTGCCACCAGCAGACCGGACAGCAACTCTGGGGCCAACGTCCTGACTTTC. Drawing the rest from reference TRBV15 and TRBJ2-6, the complete variable domain is DAMVIQNPRYQVTQFGKPVTLSCSQTLNHNVMYWYQQKSSQAPKLLFHYYDKDFNNEADTPDNFQSRRPNTSFCFLDIRSPGLGDTAMYLCATSRPDSNSGANVLTFGAGSRLTVL.

This chain uses TRBV4-1 with TRBJ1-2; a weak D match, TRBD1 (6 bases). Germline V gene data show CDR1 as MGHRA and CDR2 as YSYEKL. Trimming stripped 2 bases from V and 4 bases from J, with 11 bases between. This CDR3 is 14 amino acids long. The CDR3 region has the DNA TGCGCCAGCAGCCAAAGTGAAGGGGGCTATGGCTACACCTTC. Translating it yields CASSQSEGGYGYTF.

The J gene is TRBJ1-1, the V gene TRBV6-5; a possible D gene is TRBD1 (5 bases). CDR3 length: 16 residues. Germline CDR1 reads MNHEY; CDR2 reads SVGAGI. With 7 bases removed from V and 6 bases from J, the gap between germline ends came to 24 bases. The CDR3 nucleotides are TGTGCCAGCACCACGAGCTACGGGACGCCTGGGGCTGAAGCTTTCTTT. Its protein is CASTTSYGTPGAEAFF.

The rearrangement uses TRBV9 and TRBJ1-1, with 7 bases fitting TRBD1. This CDR3 has 13 amino acids. Germline V lookup: CDR1 SGDLS, CDR2 YYNGEE. J gave up 6 bases and V 4 bases, and 6 bases lay outside the gene matches. The CDR3 sequence: CASSPGQRAEAFF. The CDR3 nucleotides read TGTGCCAGCAGCCCGGGACAGCGGGCTGAAGCTTTCTTT.

The rearrangement joins TRBV9 to TRBJ2-7; the match to TRBD1 covers 7 bases. Germline trimming cut 0 bases from V and 4 bases from J; bases unmatched to any gene: 4. CDR1 is SGDLS and CDR2 is YYNGEE in the germline V gene. The CDR3 consists of 14 residues. CDR3 protein: CASSVADRVYEQYF. CDR3 bases: TGTGCCAGCAGCGTAGCAGACAGGGTTTACGAGCAGTACTTC.